Shown below are 7 T cell receptor beta chains from a single sample sequenced in a study of T cells in Graves' hyperthyroidism and ophthalmopathy. RNA transcripts provided the source from which TCR beta CDR3 regions were amplified. The TCR CDR3 first-round RT-PCR relied on the HTBI primer set. TCRdb processed the multiplex PCR reads anew with MiXCR; each CDR3 protein has one entry. The sample contains 450,000 to 650,000 distinct CDR3 sequences, over 12% of which appear only once. Sequenced material: blood. All receptors come from a woman between 18 and 29 years old with Graves' ophthalmopathy.

This chain links TRBV15 with TRBJ2-1; maybe TRBD2 (5 bases). Germline V gene sequence: CDR1 LNHNV, CDR2 YYDKDF (reference sequence). Between the trimmed V and J ends, which lost 4 bases and 3 bases, there was a span of 13 bases. The CDR3 spans 15 residues. The CDR3 DNA follows: TGTGCCACCAGCAACGAGCGGTCTATCTACAATGAGCAGTTCTTC. Translated, it gives CATSNERSIYNEQFF.

Ten or more counts support this clonotype. V usage is TRBV20-1 and J usage is TRBJ2-7, with D possibly being TRBD1 or TRBD2 (5 bases each). The CDR3 sequence is 14 residues long. CDR1 is DFQATT and CDR2 is SNEGSKA in the germline V gene (reference sequence). The V gene lost 2 bases and the J gene lost 4 bases, with 15 bases spanning the gap. This CDR3 is CSARRTGTGYEQYF. Here the CDR3 DNA reads TGCAGTGCTAGACGGACCGGGACCGGATACGAGCAGTACTTC.

This clonotype was found many times. The chain couples TRBV12-3 or TRBV12-4 to TRBJ2-1; D unresolved. CDR3 length: 12 residues. The V gene lost 6 bases and the J gene lost 9 bases, with 12 bases spanning the gap. CDR3 sequence (DNA): TGTGCCAGCAGCACACGGAGAGGTGAGCAGTTCTTC. It is translated as CASSTRRGEQFF.

The sample holds many counts of this clonotype. Sequence at one end of the junction differs from germline and may be a read error. This sequence joins TRBV2 and TRBJ2-3; D remains ambiguous. The CDR3 extends over 15 amino acids. Germline loops: CDR1 SNHLY, CDR2 FYNNEI. The CDR3, as DNA: TGTACCAGCAGTGAAAAGGGCAGAAGCACAGATACGCAGTATTTT. The encoded protein is CTSSEKGRSTDTQYF.

In its sample, this clonotype was seen many times. Here the CDR3 DNA reads TGTGCCAGCAGAGGAGCGGGACAGGGGGGGCATCAGCCCCAGCATTTT. This sequence encodes CASRGAGQGGHQPQHF. The chain recombines TRBV28 with TRBJ1-5; 11 nucleotides match TRBD1. The CDR3 runs to 16 residues. Germline values: CDR1 MDHEN, CDR2 SYDVKM. J lost 5 bases, V lost 6 bases, and 9 bases had no gene match.

This clonotype showed up many times. The J gene is TRBJ2-5, the V gene TRBV10-2; D unresolved. Germline values: CDR1 WSHSY, CDR2 SAAADI. The length of the CDR3 is 14 residues. V dropped 1 base and J dropped 3 bases, with 9 bases sitting between them. This CDR3 reads CASSEWGFEETQYF. CDR3 nucleotides: TGCGCCAGCAGTGAGTGGGGATTCGAAGAGACCCAGTACTTC.

The genes are TRBV3-1 and TRBJ2-7; 9 bases line up with TRBD1. J was trimmed by 5 bases and V by 2 bases; bases with no gene match: 4. In germline, CDR1 is LGHDT, CDR2 YNNKEL (reference sequence). This CDR3 contains 14 residues. The CDR3 sequence: CASSQLRDRDEQYF. In DNA, the CDR3 is TGTGCCAGCAGCCAACTCCGGGACAGGGACGAGCAGTACTTC.